This entry lists 7 T cell receptor beta chains sequenced from one sample in a study of CD8+ T cells in alopecia areata. Extraction and reverse transcription of RNA yielded cDNA as the sequencing template. Profiling relied on immunoSEQ multiplex PCR, and the TCRdb table lists in-frame clones only, not all of them. The sample has 250,000 to 300,000 clones, roughly 64% seen once. Treatment described: oral pan-JAK inhibitor, 5-10 mg twice daily. Sample: CD4+ T cells sorted from blood, taken at week 24, from a patient treated with tofacitinib. The receptors were sampled from a human donor with alopecia areata.

The chain carries TRBV29-1 and TRBJ2-1; 8 nucleotides match TRBD2. The germline V gene has CDR1 SQVTM and CDR2 ANQGSEA. Trimming at V came to 3 bases and at J to 3 bases, leaving 7 bases not matched to a gene. The CDR3 runs 15 residues. DNA for the CDR3: TGCAGCGTTGAGGGGGTAGCGGGGTTCTACAATGAGCAGTTCTTC. Translating it yields CSVEGVAGFYNEQFF.

In this sample, this clone turned up a few times. The V and J genes are TRBV15 and TRBJ1-2, with a tentative D call TRBD1 (6 bases). The ends were cut back, 4 bases at V and 4 bases at J, with 13 bases in the middle. Germline V gives CDR1 LNHNV, CDR2 YYDKDF (reference sequence). The CDR3 is made up of 14 amino acids. CDR3 bases: TGTGCCACCAGCACCCTTTCACAGGGCTATGGCTACACCTTC. Residues: CATSTLSQGYGYTF.

For this clone: Other DNA sequences within the sample encode an identical CDR3. The chain combines TRBV29-1 with TRBJ1-1; D gene unclear. The CDR3 contains 12 residues. V dropped 4 bases and J dropped 0 bases, with 6 bases sitting between them. Germline CDR1 reads SQVTM; CDR2 reads ANQGSEA. Here the CDR3 reads CSVGGLNTEAFF. CDR3 bases: TGCAGCGTTGGTGGTTTGAACACTGAAGCTTTCTTT.

The chain links TRBV7-9 to TRBJ1-5; D is ambiguous. V was clipped by 0 bases and J by 6 bases, with 9 bases between them. Looked up from germline, CDR1 is SEHNR and CDR2 is FQNEAQ (reference sequence). The CDR3 loop spans 14 amino acids. The DNA of the CDR3 is TGTGCCAGCAGCTTAGCTATGGCCGGTCAGCCCCAGCATTTT. Its translation is CASSLAMAGQPQHF.

This chain connects TRBV29-1 to TRBJ1-3; D is ambiguous. Trimming took 6 bases from V and 0 from J, leaving 9 bases between them. CDR3 length: 13 residues. The V gene's germline CDR1 is SQVTM and CDR2 ANQGSEA. Here the CDR3 DNA reads TGCAGCGTCGGACTCCTCTCTGGAAACACCATATATTTT. Translated, it gives CSVGLLSGNTIYF. The variable domain in full, with the rest retrieved from reference TRBV29-1 and TRBJ1-3, is SAVISQKPSRDICQRGTSLTIQCQVDSQVTMMFWYRQQPGQSLTLIATANQGSEATYESGFVIDKFPISRPNLTFSTLTVSNMSPEDSSIYLCSVGLLSGNTIYFGEGSWLTVV.

In its sample, this clone was seen a few times. This chain's CDR3 is CAGDRPGGRAFF. CDR3 DNA: TGTGCCGGGGACAGGCCCGGGGGTAGGGCTTTCTTT. V usage is TRBV30 and J usage is TRBJ1-1; 8 bases fit TRBD1. CDR1 GTSNPN and CDR2 SVGIG come from the germline V gene (reference sequence). After removal of 8 bases from V and 11 bases from J, the junction contained 13 bases not matched to a gene. The CDR3 runs to 12 residues.

The chain carries TRBV30 and TRBJ1-2, with 7 bases matching TRBD1. The CDR3 has 12 amino acids. Germline CDR1 GTSNPN, CDR2 SVGIG (reference sequence). Germline trimming cut 1 base from V and 8 bases from J; bases unmatched to any gene: 4. The CDR3 region is CAWSGQGKGYTF. The CDR3 DNA sequence: TGTGCCTGGAGTGGACAGGGAAAGGGCTACACCTTC. Full variable domain (remainder filled in from reference TRBV30 and TRBJ1-2): SQTIHQWPATLVQPVGSPLSLECTVEGTSNPNLYWYRQAAGRGLQLLFYSVGIGQISSEVPQNLSASRPQDRQFILSSKKLLLSDSGFYLCAWSGQGKGYTFGSGTRLTVV.